What follows is one T cell receptor (beta chain) and its context. Its antigen remains unidentified. This record belongs to a study of cytomegalovirus exposure and HLA in healthy donors. In germline, CDR1 is SGHRS, CDR2 YFSETQ. There are 15 residues in the CDR3. Trimming pared 5 bases from V and 1 base from J, leaving 13 bases between. The PCR was carried out with 60 Vbeta primers and 13 Jbeta primers. The protocol was immunoSEQ multiplex PCR, while the TCRdb copy is restricted to in-frame clones and leaves out a portion. The table records 200,000 or so clones, just under 80% of them present only once. Whole-study results and caveats: Some TCR beta chains (roughly 150 of them) were listed as cytomegalovirus-associated. The study had only CMV serostatus as immune exposure information.

This clonotype originated in a woman in her 30s in good health and CMV-seropositive. The sequencing input was PBMCs. The V and J genes are TRBV5-1 and TRBJ2-1; D not resolved. The CDR3 loop is CASRGVGSSYNEQFF. In nucleotides, the CDR3 is TGCGCCAGCAGGGGTGTGGGCTCGTCCTACAATGAGCAGTTCTTC.